The table lists the clone carrying this T cell receptor (beta chain) with many counts. This sample is part of a study of regulatory T cells in long-lasting Graves disease. At the level of the study: Graves' patients (newly diagnosed) had been on antithyroid drugs under 3 months.

For TCR beta, libraries came from iRepertoire HTBI primers and Arm-PCR of CDR3 regions. TCRdb reprocessed the multiplex PCR reads via MiXCR and lists one record per CDR3 protein. Of 350,000 to 400,000 distinct CDR3 sequences in the sample, roughly 16% were seen once. Germline CDR1 reads LNHNV; CDR2 reads YYDKDF (reference sequence). This CDR3 is built from 13 residues. The germline V and J ends were trimmed by 0 bases and 11 bases, with 13 bases remaining between them. The time point denotes: newly diagnosed GD, antithyroid drugs for less than 3 months. Extracted PBMC RNA gave rise to the TCR library.

The origin of this receptor is a female donor with Graves disease. Sample: peripheral blood mononuclear cells (PBMCs), taken at new diagnosis, from a patient treated with antithyroid drugs. The V and J genes are TRBV15 and TRBJ1-1; perhaps TRBD1 as D (5 bases). DNA of the CDR3: TGTGCCACCAGCAGAGAAGGAGCGGGGCAGGCTTTCTTT. Residues: CATSREGAGQAFF.